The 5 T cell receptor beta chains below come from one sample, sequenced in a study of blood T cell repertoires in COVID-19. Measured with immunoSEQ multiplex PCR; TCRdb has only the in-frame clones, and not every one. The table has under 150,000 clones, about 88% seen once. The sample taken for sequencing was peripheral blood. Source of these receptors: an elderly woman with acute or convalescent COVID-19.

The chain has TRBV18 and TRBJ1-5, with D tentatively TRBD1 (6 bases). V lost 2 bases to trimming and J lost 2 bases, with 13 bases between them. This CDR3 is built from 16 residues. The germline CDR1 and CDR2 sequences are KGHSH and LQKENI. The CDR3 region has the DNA TGTGCCAGCTCACCAATGGGGGCTGTTGGCAATCAGCCCCAGCATTTT. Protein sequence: CASSPMGAVGNQPQHF.

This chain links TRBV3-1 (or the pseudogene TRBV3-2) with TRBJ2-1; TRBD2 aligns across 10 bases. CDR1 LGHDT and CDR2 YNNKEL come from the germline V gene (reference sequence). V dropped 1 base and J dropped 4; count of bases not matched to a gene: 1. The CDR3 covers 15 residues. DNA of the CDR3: TGTGCCAGCAGCCAAGGACTAGCGGGTTACAATGAGCAGTTCTTC. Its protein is CASSQGLAGYNEQFF.

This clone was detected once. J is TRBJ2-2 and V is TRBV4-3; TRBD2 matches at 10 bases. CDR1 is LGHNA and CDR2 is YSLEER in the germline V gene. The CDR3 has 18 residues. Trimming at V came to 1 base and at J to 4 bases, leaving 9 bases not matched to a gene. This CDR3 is CASSQAPLAGEFTGELFF. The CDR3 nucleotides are TGCGCCAGCAGCCAAGCCCCCCTAGCGGGAGAATTCACCGGGGAGCTGTTTTTT.

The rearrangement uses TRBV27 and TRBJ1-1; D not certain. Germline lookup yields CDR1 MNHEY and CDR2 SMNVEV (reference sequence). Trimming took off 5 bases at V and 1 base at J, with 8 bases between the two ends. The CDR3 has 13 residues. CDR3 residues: CASSVTRNTEAFF. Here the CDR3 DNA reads TGTGCCAGCAGTGTTACCAGGAACACTGAAGCTTTCTTT.

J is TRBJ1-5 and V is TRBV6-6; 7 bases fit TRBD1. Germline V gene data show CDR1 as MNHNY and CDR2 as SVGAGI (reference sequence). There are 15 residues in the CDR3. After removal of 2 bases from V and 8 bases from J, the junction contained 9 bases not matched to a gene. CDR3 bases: TGTGCCAGCAGTTACCTCAGGGGGGTGGGTGAGCCCCAGCATTTT. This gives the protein CASSYLRGVGEPQHF.